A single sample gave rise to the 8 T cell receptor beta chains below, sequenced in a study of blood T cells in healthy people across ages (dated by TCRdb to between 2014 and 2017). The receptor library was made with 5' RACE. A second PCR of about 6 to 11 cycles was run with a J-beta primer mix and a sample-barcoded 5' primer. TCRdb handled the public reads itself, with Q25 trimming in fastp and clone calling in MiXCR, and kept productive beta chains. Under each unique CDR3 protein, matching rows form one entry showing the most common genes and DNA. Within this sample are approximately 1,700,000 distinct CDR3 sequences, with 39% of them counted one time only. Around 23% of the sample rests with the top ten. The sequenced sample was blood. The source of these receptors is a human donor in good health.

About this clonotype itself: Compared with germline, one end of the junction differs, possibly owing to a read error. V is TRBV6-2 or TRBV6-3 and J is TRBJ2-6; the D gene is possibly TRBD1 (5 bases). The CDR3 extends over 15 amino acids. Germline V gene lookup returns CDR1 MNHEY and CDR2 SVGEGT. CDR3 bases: TGTGCCAGCATTCCTAGGGGAACTGGGGCCAACGTCCCGACTTTC. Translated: CASIPRGTGANVPTF.

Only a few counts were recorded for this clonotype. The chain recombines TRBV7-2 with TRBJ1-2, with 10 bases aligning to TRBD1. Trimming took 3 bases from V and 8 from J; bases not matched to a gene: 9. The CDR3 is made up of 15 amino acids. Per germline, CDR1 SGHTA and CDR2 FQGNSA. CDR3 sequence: CASSLARTGGRGYTF. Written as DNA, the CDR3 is TGTGCCAGCAGCTTGGCCCGGACAGGGGGAAGGGGCTACACCTTC.

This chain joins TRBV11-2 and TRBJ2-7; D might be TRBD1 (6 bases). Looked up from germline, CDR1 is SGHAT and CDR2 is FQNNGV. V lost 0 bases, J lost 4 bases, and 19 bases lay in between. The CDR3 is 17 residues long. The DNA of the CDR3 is TGTGCCAGCAGCTTAGATCATGCCAGAGAAGGGGGTTACGAGCAGTACTTC. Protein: CASSLDHAREGGYEQYF.

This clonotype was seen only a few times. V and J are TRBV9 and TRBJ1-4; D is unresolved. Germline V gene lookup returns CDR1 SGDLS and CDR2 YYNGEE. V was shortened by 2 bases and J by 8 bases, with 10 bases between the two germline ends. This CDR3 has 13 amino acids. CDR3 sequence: CASSVGLGEKLFF. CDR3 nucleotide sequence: TGTGCCAGCAGCGTTGGGCTAGGCGAAAAACTGTTTTTT.

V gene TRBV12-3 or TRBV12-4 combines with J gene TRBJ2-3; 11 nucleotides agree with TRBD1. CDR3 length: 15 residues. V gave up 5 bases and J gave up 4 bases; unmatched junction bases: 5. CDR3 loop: CASSPGQGAPDTQYF. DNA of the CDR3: TGTGCCAGCAGTCCCGGACAGGGGGCCCCAGATACGCAGTATTTT.

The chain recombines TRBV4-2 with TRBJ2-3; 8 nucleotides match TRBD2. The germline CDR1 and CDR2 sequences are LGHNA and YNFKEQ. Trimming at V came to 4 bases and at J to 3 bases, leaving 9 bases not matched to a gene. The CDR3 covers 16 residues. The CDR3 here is CASSRFDSGETDTQYF. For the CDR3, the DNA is TGTGCCAGCAGCCGATTCGATAGCGGGGAAACAGATACGCAGTATTTT.

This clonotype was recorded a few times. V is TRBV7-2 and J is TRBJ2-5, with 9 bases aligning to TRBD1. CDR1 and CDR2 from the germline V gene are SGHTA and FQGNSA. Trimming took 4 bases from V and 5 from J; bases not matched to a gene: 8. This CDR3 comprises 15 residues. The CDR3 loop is CASSWNRGRGETQYF. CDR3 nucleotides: TGTGCCAGCAGCTGGAACAGGGGGCGGGGGGAGACCCAGTACTTC.

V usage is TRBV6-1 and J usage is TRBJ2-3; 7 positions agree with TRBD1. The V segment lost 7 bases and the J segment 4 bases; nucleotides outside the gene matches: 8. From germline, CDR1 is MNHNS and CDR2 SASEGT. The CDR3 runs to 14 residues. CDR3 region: CASTLDRVADTQYF. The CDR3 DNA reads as TGTGCCAGCACTCTTGACAGGGTTGCAGATACGCAGTATTTT.